What follows is one TCR beta chain and its context. These data originate in a study of radiation and T cells in renal cell carcinoma. Specified time point: blood 2 weeks post-SBRT. Regarding treatment: 15 Gy SBRT to primary tumor, nephrectomy 4 weeks later. Radiation-treated patients gave blood at baseline, week 2 and week 4. The table came from immunoSEQ multiplex PCR; TCRdb's copy has only in-frame clones and leaves some out. The data hold 120,000 or so clones, with approximately 78% observed a single time. V lost 5 bases to trimming and J lost 6 bases; unmatched junction nucleotides: 15. The CDR3 is 18 residues long. Per germline, CDR1 SEHNR and CDR2 FQNEAQ (reference sequence).

The chain combines TRBV7-9 with TRBJ1-6, with TRBD1 identical over 8 bases. The clonotype originates from a woman in her sixties or seventies with renal cell carcinoma. The specimen comprised blood, sampled from a patient whose treatment included radiotherapy and nephrectomy. CDR3 sequence (DNA): TGTGCCAGCAGCCAAGATCCTGATGGGACAGGATTTAATTCACCCCTCCACTTT. Translated: CASSQDPDGTGFNSPLHF.